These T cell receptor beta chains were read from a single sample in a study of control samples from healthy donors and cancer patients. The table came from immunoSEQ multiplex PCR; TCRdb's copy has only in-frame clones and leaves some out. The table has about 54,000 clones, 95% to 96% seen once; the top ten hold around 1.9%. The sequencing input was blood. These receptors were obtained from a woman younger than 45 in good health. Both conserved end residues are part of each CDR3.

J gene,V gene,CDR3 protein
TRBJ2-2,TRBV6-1,CASSEARSANTGELFF
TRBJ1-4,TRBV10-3,CAISDSDSGGEKLFF
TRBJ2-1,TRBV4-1,CASSPQPGLAANEQFF
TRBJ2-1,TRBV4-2,CASSQEWGLVNEQFF
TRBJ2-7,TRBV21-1,CASTQGEGNGYEQYF
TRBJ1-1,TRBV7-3,CASSLGALAEAFF
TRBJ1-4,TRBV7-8,CASSLGQGVNEKLFF
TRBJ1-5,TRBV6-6,CASSSPRGSQPQHF
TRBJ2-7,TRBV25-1,CASSESTGPWSEQYF
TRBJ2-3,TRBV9,CASSGNAGTGRDTQYF
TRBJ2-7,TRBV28,CASSVGTYEQYF
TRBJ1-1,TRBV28,CASARPGGNTEAFF
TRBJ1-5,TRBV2,CASSRDGNQPQHF
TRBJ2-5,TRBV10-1,CASSESVSSPGETQYF
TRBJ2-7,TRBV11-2,CASSQIPYEQYF
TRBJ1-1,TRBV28,CASISTSTGTEAFF
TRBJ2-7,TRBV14,CASSQGPSSRYEQYF
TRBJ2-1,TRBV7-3,CASSLIGGSGSYNEQFF
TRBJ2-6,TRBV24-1,CATSDATPPGSGANVLTF
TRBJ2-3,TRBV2,CASSLRLPRETDTQYF
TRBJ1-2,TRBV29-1,CSVGGQGYGYTF
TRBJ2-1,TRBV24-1,CATSDQRRGNEQFF
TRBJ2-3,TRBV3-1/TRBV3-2,CASSQDRPLGVDTQYF
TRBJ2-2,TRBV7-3,CASSLTRRGTGELFF
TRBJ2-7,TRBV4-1,CASSQVRQEDYEQYF
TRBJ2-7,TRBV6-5,CASRWTSEQYF
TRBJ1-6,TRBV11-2,CASSDSSRSPLHF
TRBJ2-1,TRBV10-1,CASSASGRAGHEQFF
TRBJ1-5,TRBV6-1,CASSDGGLGNQPQHF
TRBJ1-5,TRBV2,CASSEASGGQPQHF
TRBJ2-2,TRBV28,CASNSWRTGGSNTGELFF
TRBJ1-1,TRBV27,CASSQTRGATEAFF
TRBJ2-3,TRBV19,CASSISGTLSTDTQYF
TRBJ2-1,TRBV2,CASTPGGSYNEQFF
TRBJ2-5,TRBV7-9,CASSHRQETQYF
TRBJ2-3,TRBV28,CASSSQTSGSSDTQYF
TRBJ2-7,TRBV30,CAWSVEGGVSSYEQYF
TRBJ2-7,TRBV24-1,CATSDGGRGQGSLKQYF
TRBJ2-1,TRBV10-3,CAISDPAGGSSYNEQFF
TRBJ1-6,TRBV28,CASSQGNNSPLHF
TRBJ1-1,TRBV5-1,CASSLDPPTEAFF
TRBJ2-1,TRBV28,CASTKRADYNEQFF
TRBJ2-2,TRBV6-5,CASSRPRGSGELFF
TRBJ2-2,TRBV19,CASSIFRGDRNTGELFF
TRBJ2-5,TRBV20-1,CSARGDRGQYF
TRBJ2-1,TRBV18,CASSPLTSGNYNEQFF
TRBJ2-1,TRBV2,CASIPGGRLYNEQFF
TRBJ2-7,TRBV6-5,CATAIRRWENEQYF
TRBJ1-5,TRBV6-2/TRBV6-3,CASSYLQGGNQPQHF